The 19 T cell receptor beta chains given below trace back to one sample, sequenced in a study of blood T cell repertoires in COVID-19. TCRdb's copy holds only in-frame clones and misses some; the assay was immunoSEQ multiplex PCR. Found here are about half a million clones, 70% to 90% of them singletons; the top ten hold approximately 2.9%. Material: peripheral blood. These TCRs come from a human donor in a cohort sampled during active COVID-19.

The chain employs TRBV27 and TRBJ2-1; TRBD1 might be the D (7 bases). The V gene's germline CDR1 is MNHEY and CDR2 SMNVEV (reference sequence). The CDR3 extends over 15 amino acids. V lost 6 bases, J lost 9 bases, and 21 bases lay in between. CDR3: CASRRSARGDAEQFF. The CDR3 DNA reads TGTGCCAGCAGGAGAAGCGCCAGGGGGGACGCTGAGCAGTTCTTC.

The V gene is TRBV18, the J gene TRBJ2-6; D perhaps matches TRBD1 (6 bases). The CDR3 consists of 16 residues. Trimming took 1 base from V and 2 from J, leaving 9 bases between them. Germline values: CDR1 KGHSH, CDR2 LQKENI. The CDR3 coding sequence is TGTGCCAGCTCACCACTCAGGGGCCCTGGGGCCAACGTCCTGACTTTC. Translated: CASSPLRGPGANVLTF.

The chain combines TRBV18 with TRBJ1-6; D possibly corresponds to TRBD1 (6 bases). Per germline, CDR1 KGHSH and CDR2 LQKENI. The CDR3 covers 15 residues. V was pared by 1 base and J by 8 bases, with 12 bases between. The CDR3 loop is CASSPRQGPDSPLHF. As DNA, the CDR3 is TGTGCCAGCTCACCACGTCAGGGGCCGGATTCACCCCTCCACTTT.

The chain uses TRBV9 and TRBJ2-7; 8 bases agree with TRBD2. CDR1 is SGDLS, CDR2 YYNGEE, per germline. V was clipped by 3 bases and J by 0 bases; unmatched bases: 8. The CDR3 sequence is 16 residues long. The CDR3 reads CASSGSGGRSSYEQYF. Here the CDR3 DNA reads TGTGCCAGCAGCGGTTCGGGCGGGAGGAGCTCCTACGAGCAGTACTTC.

The chain couples TRBV30 to TRBJ1-1; the match to TRBD1 covers 7 bases. This CDR3 is built from 14 residues. The ends lost 3 bases at V and 1 base at J; junction bases unmatched: 5. Germline assignment: CDR1 GTSNPN and CDR2 SVGIG (reference sequence). CDR3 region: CAWSVDRANTEAFF. CDR3 nucleotides: TGTGCCTGGAGCGTCGACAGGGCGAACACTGAAGCTTTCTTT.

This chain joins TRBV10-3 and TRBJ2-2; 10 positions match TRBD2. The CDR3 loop spans 17 amino acids. The germline V gene encodes CDR1 ENHRY and CDR2 SYGVKD. V trimming: 1 base; J trimming: 4 bases; junction bases outside the gene matches: 6. The CDR3 loop is CAISELSLAGVTGELFF. In DNA, the CDR3 is TGTGCCATCAGTGAGTTATCGCTAGCGGGAGTCACCGGGGAGCTGTTTTTT.

This chain uses TRBV6-1 with TRBJ2-7, with 10 bases that match TRBD1. Trimming at V came to 3 bases and at J to 3 bases, leaving 5 bases not matched to a gene. Germline V gene lookup returns CDR1 MNHNS and CDR2 SASEGT. The CDR3 length is 15 residues. CDR3 sequence reads: CASSDPGTGDYEQYF. The CDR3 nucleotides read TGTGCCAGCAGTGACCCCGGGACAGGGGACTACGAGCAGTACTTC.

In its sample, this clone was seen a few times. The CDR3 reads CASSKGLAGVGDTQYF. The CDR3 DNA reads TGTGCCAGCAGCAAGGGACTAGCGGGAGTCGGAGATACGCAGTATTTT. The chain is built from TRBV7-9 and TRBJ2-3, with 14 bases that match TRBD2. The CDR3 length is 16 residues. The ends lost 5 bases at V and 5 bases at J; junction bases unmatched: 6. Per the germline V gene, CDR1 is SEHNR and CDR2 is FQNEAQ (reference sequence). The whole variable domain, remainder taken from reference TRBV7-9 and TRBJ2-3, is DTGVSQNPRHKITKRGQNVTFRCDPISEHNRLYWYRQTLGQGPEFLTYFQNEAQLEKSRLLSDRFSAERPKGSFSTLEIQRTEQGDSAMYLCASSKGLAGVGDTQYFGPGTRLTVL.

The DNA for the CDR3 is TGTGCCAGCAGGCCCGGACTCCCCGACCTCCATGGCTACACCTTC. Protein sequence: CASRPGLPDLHGYTF. The V gene is TRBV6-5, the J gene TRBJ1-2, with D unresolved. Between the trimmed V and J ends, which lost 6 bases and 6 bases, there was a span of 20 bases. Germline-derived CDR1 and CDR2 are MNHEY and SVGAGI. The length of the CDR3 is 15 residues.

The chain employs TRBV6-2 or TRBV6-3 and TRBJ1-2, with a possible D match to TRBD1 (5 bases). This CDR3 spans 14 amino acids. V lost 0 bases and J 6 bases, leaving 11 bases between the germline ends. Germline V gene lookup returns CDR1 MNHEY and CDR2 SVGEGT. CDR3 nucleotides: TGTGCCAGCAGTTACTCGAAAGCAGGGAATGGCTACACCTTC. Translating gives CASSYSKAGNGYTF.

The V call is TRBV28, the J call TRBJ2-1, with no clear D. Germline V gene data show CDR1 as MDHEN and CDR2 as SYDVKM. The germline V and J ends were trimmed by 7 bases and 0 bases, with 10 bases remaining between them. This CDR3 is built from 14 residues. The CDR3 here is CASTQLGSYNEQFF. The CDR3 DNA reads as TGTGCCAGCACCCAACTCGGCTCCTACAATGAGCAGTTCTTC.

V gene TRBV10-3 combines with J gene TRBJ2-7, with 10 bases matching TRBD1. V shed 6 bases and J 6 bases; nucleotides not matched to a gene: 8. The germline CDR1 and CDR2 sequences are ENHRY and SYGVKD. This CDR3 spans 14 amino acids. CDR3 sequence (DNA): TGTGCCATCAGCTTGGACAGGGGGTTGCGCGAGCAGTACTTC. This encodes CAISLDRGLREQYF.

The J gene is TRBJ1-5, the V gene TRBV6-2 or TRBV6-3; TRBD1 might be the D (5 bases). This CDR3 contains 15 residues. Germline assignment: CDR1 MNHEY and CDR2 SVGEGT. V gave up 2 bases and J gave up 5 bases, with 13 bases separating them. CDR3 amino acids: CASSYGDRDYQPQHF. CDR3 in DNA: TGTGCCAGCAGTTACGGAGACAGAGACTATCAGCCCCAGCATTTT.

The chain combines TRBV5-1 with TRBJ1-4, with D perhaps TRBD1 (5 bases). V shed 4 bases and J shed 8 bases, with 18 bases lying between them. CDR1 and CDR2 (germline): SGHRS, YFSETQ. The CDR3 is made up of 15 amino acids. The DNA of the CDR3 is TGCGCCAGCAGCGTCGTACAACAGGAAGGCGAAAAACTGTTTTTT. This gives the protein CASSVVQQEGEKLFF.

This clone was picked up one time. This sequence joins TRBV7-3 and TRBJ2-7, with 8 bases identical to TRBD1. The CDR3 is 14 residues long. Per the germline V gene, CDR1 is SGHTA and CDR2 is FQGTGA. Trimming took 3 bases from V and 6 from J; bases not matched to a gene: 7. CDR3 DNA sequence: TGTGCCAGCAGCTTCTCAGGACAGGGTAGCGAGCAGTACTTC. This encodes CASSFSGQGSEQYF.

V and J are TRBV27 and TRBJ2-5; 7 nucleotides match TRBD2. J gave up 3 bases and V 3 bases, and 7 bases lay outside the gene matches. CDR1 is MNHEY and CDR2 is SMNVEV in the germline V gene (reference sequence). The CDR3 sequence is 15 residues long. CDR3: CASSLGLAEEETQYF. DNA for the CDR3: TGTGCCAGCAGTTTGGGCCTAGCGGAAGAAGAGACCCAGTACTTC.

CDR3 bases: TGTGCCAGCAGCTTAACCCGGTGGGGGGGCAAGGACACTGAAGCTTTCTTT. Translating gives CASSLTRWGGKDTEAFF. The chain combines TRBV11-2 with TRBJ1-1; D is perhaps TRBD1 (6 bases). CDR1 and CDR2 (germline): SGHAT, FQNNGV. V lost 2 bases and J lost 3, with 19 bases in between. The CDR3 loop spans 17 amino acids.

A few counts support this clone. The V call is TRBV28, the J call TRBJ2-7; 8 bases are shared with TRBD1. Germline CDR1 is MDHEN and CDR2 is SYDVKM. Trimming at V came to 5 bases and at J to 5 bases, leaving 11 bases not matched to a gene. The CDR3 totals 15 residues. This CDR3 reads CASSRIGQGVDEQYF. The CDR3 nucleotides are TGTGCCAGCAGTCGAATAGGACAGGGAGTAGACGAGCAGTACTTC.

This chain links TRBV5-1 with TRBJ2-7, with D perhaps matching TRBD2 (5 bases). CDR3 length: 16 residues. V lost 2 bases and J 3 bases, leaving 18 bases between the germline ends. CDR1 SGHRS and CDR2 YFSETQ come from the germline V gene. In nucleotides, the CDR3 is TGCGCCAGCAGCTTAGAGAGCGGCGCCGGTAACTACGAGCAGTACTTC. This encodes CASSLESGAGNYEQYF. Full variable domain (remainder filled in from reference TRBV5-1 and TRBJ2-7): KAGVTQTPRYLIKTRGQQVTLSCSPISGHRSVSWYQQTPGQGLQFLFEYFSETQRNKGNFPGRFSGRQFSNSRSEMNVSTLELGDSALYLCASSLESGAGNYEQYFGPGTRLTVT.